This record covers a single T cell receptor beta chain. Looked up from germline, CDR1 is SQVTM and CDR2 is ANQGSEA. The CDR3 consists of 15 residues. Trimming cost V 1 base and J 4 bases, with 17 bases left between them. This sample stems from a study of blood T cell repertoires in COVID-19. Whole-study context: From T cells, B-cell-depleted T cells, or PBMCs came the material, which was cDNA or gDNA.

Participant-reported clinical history was the basis for cohort assignment. A COVID-19 case had been met by exposed participants during the 2 weeks before study entry. In the authors' methods: Quantification of nucleated cells was approximated via reference gene primer amplification. Some clones are missing from TCRdb's copy, which holds only in-frame ones; the method was immunoSEQ multiplex PCR. V, J and clone size are taken as reported in that table, and D and trimming were inferred from the DNA itself. The sample contains 350,000 or so clones, around nine tenths of which appear only once. Sequencing was performed on PBMCs or T cells enriched from blood (not recorded which). The gene calls are TRBV29-1 and TRBJ2-7; TRBD1 might be the D (6 bases). This clonotype was sampled from a woman in her twenties or thirties who had been exposed to COVID-19. The CDR3 region has the DNA TGCAGCGTTGAAGTCACCGGACAGTTACCTTACGAGCAGTACTTC. Its protein is CSVEVTGQLPYEQYF.